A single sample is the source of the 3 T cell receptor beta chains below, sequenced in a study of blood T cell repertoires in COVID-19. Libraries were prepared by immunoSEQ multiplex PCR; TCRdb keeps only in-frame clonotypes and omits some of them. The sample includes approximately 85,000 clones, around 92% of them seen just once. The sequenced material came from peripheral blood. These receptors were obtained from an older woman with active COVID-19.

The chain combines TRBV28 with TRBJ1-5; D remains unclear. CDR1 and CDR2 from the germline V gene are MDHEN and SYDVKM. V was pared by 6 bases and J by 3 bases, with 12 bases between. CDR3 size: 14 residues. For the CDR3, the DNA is TGTGCCAGCAGGCAGAATTTCAACAATCAGCCCCAGCATTTT. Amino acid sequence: CASRQNFNNQPQHF.

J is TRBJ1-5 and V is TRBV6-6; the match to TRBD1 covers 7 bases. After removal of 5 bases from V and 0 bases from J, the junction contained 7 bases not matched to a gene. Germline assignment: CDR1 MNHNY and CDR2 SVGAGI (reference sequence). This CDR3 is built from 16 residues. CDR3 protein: CASSGGQMYSNQPQHF. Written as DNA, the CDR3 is TGTGCCAGCAGTGGGGGACAGATGTATAGCAATCAGCCCCAGCATTTT.

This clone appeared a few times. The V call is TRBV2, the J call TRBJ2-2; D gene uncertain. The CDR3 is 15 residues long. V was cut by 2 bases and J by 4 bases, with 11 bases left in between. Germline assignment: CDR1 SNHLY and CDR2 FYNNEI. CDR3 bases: TGTGCCAGCAGTGAAACCGGGTCCGGCACCGGGGAGCTGTTTTTT. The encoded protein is CASSETGSGTGELFF.